The 2 T cell receptor beta chains listed next were all sequenced from one sample in a study of T cell repertoires in cytomegalovirus infection. TCRdb itself ran the reads through MiXCR, one entry per CDR3 protein. The data hold 200,000 or so distinct CDR3 sequences, with around 35% observed a single time. These receptors have no identified antigens. The source material was CD8+ T cells from cultured PBMCs, sampled from culture after CMV antigen stimulation. These receptors were obtained from a human donor in good health (CMV status not recorded). Some clones in this sample may be carry-over from other donors' samples.

This chain links TRBV7-3 with TRBJ2-3; TRBD2 might be the D (6 bases). Germline V gene sequence: CDR1 SGHTA, CDR2 FQGTGA. The V end lost 0 bases, the J end lost 1 base, and 11 bases lay between the germline ends. The CDR3 spans 16 residues. CDR3 amino acids: CASSLTGGERTDTQYF. The CDR3 DNA reads as TGTGCCAGCAGCTTAACGGGGGGAGAGCGCACAGATACGCAGTATTTT.

The rearrangement joins TRBV4-2 to TRBJ2-5; D call uncertain. Germline CDR1 and CDR2: LGHNA and YNFKEQ. The CDR3 is made up of 15 amino acids. The V end was cut by 0 bases, the J end by 5 bases, with 13 bases between. The chain's CDR3 is CASSQDKGSRETQYF. DNA of the CDR3: TGTGCCAGCAGCCAAGATAAGGGTAGCAGGGAGACCCAGTACTTC.